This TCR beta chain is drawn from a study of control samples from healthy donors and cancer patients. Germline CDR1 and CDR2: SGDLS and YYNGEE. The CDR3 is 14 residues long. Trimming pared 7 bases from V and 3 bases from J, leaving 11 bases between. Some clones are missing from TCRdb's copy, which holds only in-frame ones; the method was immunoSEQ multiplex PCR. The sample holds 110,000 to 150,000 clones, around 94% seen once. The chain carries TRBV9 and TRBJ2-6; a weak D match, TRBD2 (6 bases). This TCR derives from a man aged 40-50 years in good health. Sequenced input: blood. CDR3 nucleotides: TGTGCCAGCGCGGGGATGGATGGGGCCAACGTCCTGACTTTC. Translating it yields CASAGMDGANVLTF.